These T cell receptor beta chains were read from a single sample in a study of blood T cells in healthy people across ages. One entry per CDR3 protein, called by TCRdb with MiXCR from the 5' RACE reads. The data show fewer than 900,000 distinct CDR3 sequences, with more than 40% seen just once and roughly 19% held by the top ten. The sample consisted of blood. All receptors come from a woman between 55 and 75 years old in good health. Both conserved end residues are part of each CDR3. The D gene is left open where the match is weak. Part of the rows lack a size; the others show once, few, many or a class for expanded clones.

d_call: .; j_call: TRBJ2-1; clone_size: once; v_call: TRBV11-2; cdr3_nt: TGTGCCAGCAGCTTAGAATATCAGGGTGAGCCGTTCTTC; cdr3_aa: CASSLEYQGEPFF
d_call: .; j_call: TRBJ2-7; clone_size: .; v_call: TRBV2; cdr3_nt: TGTGCCAGCACGACCGAAATCTACGAGCAGTACTTC; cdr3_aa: CASTTEIYEQYF
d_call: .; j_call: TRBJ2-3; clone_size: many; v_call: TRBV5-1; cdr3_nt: TGCGCCAGCAGCTTGAATGGGCTCGGAGATACGCAGTATTTT; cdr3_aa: CASSLNGLGDTQYF
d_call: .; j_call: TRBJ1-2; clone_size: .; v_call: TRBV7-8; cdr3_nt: TGTGCCAGCAGCCGAGGGGGGGCGGGGGCTTTAGGGGATGGCTACACCTTC; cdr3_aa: CASSRGGAGALGDGYTF
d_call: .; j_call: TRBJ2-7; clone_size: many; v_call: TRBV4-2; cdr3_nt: TGTGCCAGCAGCCAAGATGTCTCCTACGAGCAGTACTTC; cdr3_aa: CASSQDVSYEQYF
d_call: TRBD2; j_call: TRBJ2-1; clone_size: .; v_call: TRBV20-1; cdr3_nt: TGCAGTGCTAGACGACTAGCGGGGGGCAATGAGCAGTTCTTC; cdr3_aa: CSARRLAGGNEQFF
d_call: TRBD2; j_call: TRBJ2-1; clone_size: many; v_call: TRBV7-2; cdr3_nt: TGTGCCAGCAGCCGTGGCGGGAGCTCCTACAATGAGCAGTTCTTC; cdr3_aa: CASSRGGSSYNEQFF
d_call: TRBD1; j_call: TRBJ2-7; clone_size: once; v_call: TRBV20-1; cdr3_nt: TGCAGTGCTACATGGGACAGGGGTTACGAGCAGTACTTC; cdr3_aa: CSATWDRGYEQYF
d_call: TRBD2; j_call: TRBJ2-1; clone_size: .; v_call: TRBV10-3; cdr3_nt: TGTGCCACAGGGACTAGCGGGAATGTTAATGAGCAGTTCTTC; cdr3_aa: CATGTSGNVNEQFF
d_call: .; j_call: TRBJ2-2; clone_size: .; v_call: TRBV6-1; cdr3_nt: TGTGCCAGCAGGGAGACTCGGACGGCAGGGTTTGGCGGGGAGCTGTTTTTT; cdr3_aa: CASRETRTAGFGGELFF
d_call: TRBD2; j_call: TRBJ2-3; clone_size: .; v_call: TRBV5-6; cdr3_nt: TGTGCCAGCAGCTTGCGGGACTACCACACAGATACGCAGTATTTT; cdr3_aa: CASSLRDYHTDTQYF
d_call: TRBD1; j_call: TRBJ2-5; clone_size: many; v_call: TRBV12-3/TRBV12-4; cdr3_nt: TGTGCCAGCTCCGGGACAGGGTCGTTTAGGGGCTTGGAAGAGACCCAGTACTTC; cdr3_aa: CASSGTGSFRGLEETQYF
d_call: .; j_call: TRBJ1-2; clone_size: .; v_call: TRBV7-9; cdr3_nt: TGTGCCAGCAGCTTAGTAGGGGAAAACTATGGCTACACCTTC; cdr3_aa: CASSLVGENYGYTF
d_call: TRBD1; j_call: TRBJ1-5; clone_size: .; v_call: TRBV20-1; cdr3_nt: TGCAGTGCTAGAGATTCCGACAGGGGCGATTATAGCAATCAGCCCCAGCATTTT; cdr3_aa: CSARDSDRGDYSNQPQHF
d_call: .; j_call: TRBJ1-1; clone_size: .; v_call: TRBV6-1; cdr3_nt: TGTGCCAGCAGTGAATTGGAAAACCTCGGAGCTTTCTTT; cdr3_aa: CASSELENLGAFF
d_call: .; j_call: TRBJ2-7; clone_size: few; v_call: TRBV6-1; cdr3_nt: TGTGCCAGCAGTGAAGGAGGGAGGACAGAGCAGTACTTC; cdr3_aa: CASSEGGRTEQYF
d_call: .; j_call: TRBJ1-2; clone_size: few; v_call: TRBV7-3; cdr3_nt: TGTGCCAGCAGCTTAACGTCGGGGGGCCATGGCTACACCTTC; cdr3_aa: CASSLTSGGHGYTF
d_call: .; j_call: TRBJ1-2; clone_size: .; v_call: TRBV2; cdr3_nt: TGTGCCAGCAGTACAGAAAGGGGTAACTATGGCTACACCTTC; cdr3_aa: CASSTERGNYGYTF
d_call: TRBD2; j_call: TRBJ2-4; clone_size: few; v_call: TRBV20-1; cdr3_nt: TGCAGTGCCTGGAGCGGGAGTGGTGCCAAAAACATTCAGTACTTC; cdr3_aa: CSAWSGSGAKNIQYF
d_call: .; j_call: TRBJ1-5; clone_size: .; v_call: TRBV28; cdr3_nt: TGTGCCATTCAGTTTAGGGGCAATCAGCCCCAGCATTTT; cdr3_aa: CAIQFRGNQPQHF
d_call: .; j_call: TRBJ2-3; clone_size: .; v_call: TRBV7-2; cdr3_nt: TGTGCCAGCAGCTTAGTTGCGAGTAGCGCAGATACGCAGTATTTT; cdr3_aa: CASSLVASSADTQYF
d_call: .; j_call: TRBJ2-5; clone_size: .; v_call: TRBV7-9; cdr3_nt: TGTGCCAGCAGCGCCAGAACGCAAGAGACCCAGTACTTC; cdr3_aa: CASSARTQETQYF